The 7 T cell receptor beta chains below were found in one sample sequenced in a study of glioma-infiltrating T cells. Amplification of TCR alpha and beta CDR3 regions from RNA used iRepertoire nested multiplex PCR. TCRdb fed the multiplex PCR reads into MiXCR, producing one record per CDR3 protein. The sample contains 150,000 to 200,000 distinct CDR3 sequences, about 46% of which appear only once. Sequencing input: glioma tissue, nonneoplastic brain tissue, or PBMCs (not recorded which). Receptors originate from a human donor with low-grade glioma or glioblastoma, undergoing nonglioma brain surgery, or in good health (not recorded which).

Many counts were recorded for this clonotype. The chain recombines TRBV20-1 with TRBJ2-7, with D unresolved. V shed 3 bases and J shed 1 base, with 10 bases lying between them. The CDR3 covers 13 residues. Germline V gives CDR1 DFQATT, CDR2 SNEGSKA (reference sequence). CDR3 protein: CSASLGVSYEQYF. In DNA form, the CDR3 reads TGCAGTGCTAGTTTAGGAGTTTCCTACGAGCAGTACTTC.

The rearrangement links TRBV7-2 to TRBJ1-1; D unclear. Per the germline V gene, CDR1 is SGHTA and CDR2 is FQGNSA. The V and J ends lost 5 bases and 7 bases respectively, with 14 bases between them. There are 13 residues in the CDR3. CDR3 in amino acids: CASSERHRYEAFF. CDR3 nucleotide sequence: TGTGCCAGCAGCGAAAGACATCGATATGAAGCTTTCTTT.

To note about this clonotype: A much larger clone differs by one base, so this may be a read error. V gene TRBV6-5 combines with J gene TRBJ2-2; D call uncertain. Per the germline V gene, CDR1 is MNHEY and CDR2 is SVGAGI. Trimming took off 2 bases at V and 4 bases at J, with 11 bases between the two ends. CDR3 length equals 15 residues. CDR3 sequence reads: CASSYALEATGELFF. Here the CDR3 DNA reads TGTGCCAGCAGTTACGCCCTCGAAGCCACCGGGGAGCTGTTTTTT.

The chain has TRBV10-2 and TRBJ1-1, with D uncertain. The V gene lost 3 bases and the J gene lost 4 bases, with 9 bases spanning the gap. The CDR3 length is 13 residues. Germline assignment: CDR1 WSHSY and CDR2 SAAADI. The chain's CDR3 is CASSDQVLTEAFF. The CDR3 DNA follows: TGCGCCAGCAGTGATCAGGTCCTCACTGAAGCTTTCTTT.

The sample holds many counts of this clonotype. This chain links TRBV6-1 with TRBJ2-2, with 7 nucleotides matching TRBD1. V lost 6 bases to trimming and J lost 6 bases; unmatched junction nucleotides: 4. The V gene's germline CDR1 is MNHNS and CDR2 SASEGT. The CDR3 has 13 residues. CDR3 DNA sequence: TGTGCCAGCAGGCGACAGGGCCCCGGGGAGCTGTTTTTT. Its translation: CASRRQGPGELFF.

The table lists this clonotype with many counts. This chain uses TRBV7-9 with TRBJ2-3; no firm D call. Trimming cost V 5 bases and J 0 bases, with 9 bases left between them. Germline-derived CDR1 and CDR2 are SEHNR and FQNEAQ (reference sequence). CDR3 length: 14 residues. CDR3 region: CASSRGSSTDTQYF. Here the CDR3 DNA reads TGTGCCAGCAGCCGCGGTAGTAGCACAGATACGCAGTATTTT.

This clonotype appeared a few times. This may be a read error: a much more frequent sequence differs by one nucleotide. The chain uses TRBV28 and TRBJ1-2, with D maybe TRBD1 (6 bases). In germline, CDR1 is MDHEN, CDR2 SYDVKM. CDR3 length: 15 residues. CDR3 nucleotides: TGTGCCAGCAGTAAGTCCTCCGGGACACCCGATGGCCACACCTTC. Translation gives CASSKSSGTPDGHTF.